The 13 T cell receptor beta chains presented below share a single source sample, sequenced in a study of Ad26.COV2.S vaccination and SARS-CoV-2 variants. Noted treatment: over 15 received Ad26.COV2.S at low or high dose, single or two shots; several received placebo; per-sample allocation not given. The samples date from day 63 after the first vaccine or placebo injection. The assay was immunoSEQ multiplex PCR, and TCRdb's table has in-frame clones only and misses some. Of 430,000 or so clones listed, approximately 89% are singletons. The specimen comprised peripheral blood, sampled in a trial of Ad26.COV2.S vaccine versus placebo. Receptor source: a person aged 18-65 years who received the Ad26.COV2.S COVID-19 vaccine or a placebo.

V gene TRBV9 combines with J gene TRBJ2-1; perhaps TRBD1 as D (6 bases). Germline assignment: CDR1 SGDLS and CDR2 YYNGEE. The CDR3 is made up of 13 amino acids. The V end lost 3 bases, the J end lost 15 bases, and 19 bases lay between the germline ends. The CDR3 region has the DNA TGTGCCAGCAGCGCTGAAAGTAGGGGGTGGCGGTTCTTC. Its translation is CASSAESRGWRFF.

V and J are TRBV5-8 and TRBJ1-5; D call uncertain. Trimming shortened V by 4 bases and J by 2 bases, and 10 bases separated the two germline ends. CDR1 and CDR2 (germline): SGHTS, YDEGEE. The CDR3 consists of 14 residues. The CDR3 nucleotides are TGTGCCAGCAGCCCACACGCGGGCAATCAGCCCCAGCATTTT. The encoded protein is CASSPHAGNQPQHF. The full variable domain, rest sourced from reference TRBV5-8 and TRBJ1-5, is EAGVTQSPTHLIKTRGQQATLRCSPISGHTSVYWYQQALGLGLQFLLWYDEGEERNRGNFPPRFSGRQFPNYSSELNVNALELEDSALYLCASSPHAGNQPQHFGDGTRLSIL.

This clone was seen a few times. The chain is built from TRBV6-1 and TRBJ1-5, with D perhaps matching TRBD1 (5 bases). The CDR3 contains 14 residues. CDR1 is MNHNS and CDR2 is SASEGT in the germline V gene. The V and J ends lost 3 bases and 5 bases respectively, with 11 bases between them. CDR3 sequence reads: CASSDDGGYQPQHF. CDR3 nucleotides: TGTGCCAGCAGTGATGATGGGGGGTATCAGCCCCAGCATTTT.

The gene calls are TRBV11-1 and TRBJ2-3; 9 bases map to TRBD1. Trimming cost V 5 bases and J 6 bases; bases outside gene matches: 9. From germline, CDR1 is SGHAT and CDR2 FQDESV (reference sequence). The CDR3 runs to 15 residues. The CDR3 sequence is CASSPLRDRVDTQYF. The CDR3 bases are TGTGCCAGCAGCCCCCTCCGGGACAGGGTGGATACGCAGTATTTT. Full variable domain (outside the CDR3, taken from reference TRBV11-1 and TRBJ2-3): EAEVAQSPRYKITEKSQAVAFWCDPISGHATLYWYRQILGQGPELLVQFQDESVVDDSQLPKDRFSAERLKGVDSTLKIQPAELGDSAMYLCASSPLRDRVDTQYFGPGTRLTVL.

V is TRBV5-4 and J is TRBJ2-3; D ambiguous. The germline CDR1 and CDR2 sequences are SGHNT and YYREEE (reference sequence). V was clipped by 7 bases and J by 4 bases, with 16 bases between them. The CDR3 has 14 amino acids. The CDR3 DNA sequence: TGTGCCAGCTTAATGGTAAATGAGCCAGATACGCAGTATTTT. This codes for CASLMVNEPDTQYF. The full variable domain, completed using reference TRBV5-4 and TRBJ2-3, is ETGVTQSPTHLIKTRGQQVTLRCSSQSGHNTVSWYQQALGQGPQFIFQYYREEENGRGNFPPRFSGLQFPNYSSELNVNALELDDSALYLCASLMVNEPDTQYFGPGTRLTVL.

V is TRBV18 and J is TRBJ1-1; the D is unclear. CDR1 KGHSH and CDR2 LQKENI come from the germline V gene. The CDR3 extends over 15 amino acids. V was clipped by 4 bases and J by 0 bases, with 12 bases between them. CDR3 bases: TGTGCCAGCTCACGATACACTACCATGAACACTGAAGCTTTCTTT. Protein: CASSRYTTMNTEAFF. Complete variable domain (other parts from reference TRBV18 and TRBJ1-1): NAGVMQNPRHLVRRRGQEARLRCSPMKGHSHVYWYRQLPEEGLKFMVYLQKENIIDESGMPKERFSAEFPKEGPSILRIQQVVRGDSAAYFCASSRYTTMNTEAFFGQGTRLTVV.

This clone was picked up a small number of times. The V call is TRBV5-6, the J call TRBJ2-7; D perhaps matches TRBD1 (6 bases). This CDR3 is 13 amino acids long. The V gene's germline CDR1 is SGHDT and CDR2 YYEEEE. V was pared by 4 bases and J by 5 bases, with 13 bases between. The DNA of the CDR3 is TGTGCCAGCAGCAAAAATCACAGGGACGAGCAGTACGTC. It yields the protein CASSKNHRDEQYV.

The V call is TRBV5-8, the J call TRBJ2-1; TRBD2 aligns across 9 bases. This CDR3 contains 15 residues. With V trimmed by 7 bases and J by 7 bases, 12 bases remained unmatched. Germline values: CDR1 SGHTS, CDR2 YDEGEE. Written as DNA, the CDR3 is TGTGCCAGCTGCCTGAGCGGGGGGTCCTTGAATGAGCAGTTCTTC. It yields the protein CASCLSGGSLNEQFF.

V usage is TRBV30 and J usage is TRBJ2-7; no firm D call. The CDR3 loop spans 13 amino acids. Germline V CDR1 and CDR2: GTSNPN, SVGIG (reference sequence). V lost 5 bases and J 0 bases, leaving 11 bases between the germline ends. CDR3 loop: CAWSAPISYEQYF. CDR3 DNA: TGTGCCTGGTCAGCCCCAATCTCCTACGAGCAGTACTTC.

The chain couples TRBV14 to TRBJ2-3; the D call may be TRBD1 or TRBD2 (5 bases each). Trimming pared 6 bases from V and 5 bases from J, leaving 18 bases between. Per the germline V gene, CDR1 is SGHDN and CDR2 is FVKESK. This CDR3 contains 15 residues. CDR3 bases: TGTGCCAGCAGTCGGGACCGGAGATGGGGAGATACGCAGTATTTT. It codes for CASSRDRRWGDTQYF. Supplemented by reference TRBV14 and TRBJ2-3, the full variable domain reads EAGVTQFPSHSVIEKGQTVTLRCDPISGHDNLYWYRRVMGKEIKFLLHFVKESKQDESGMPNNRFLAERTGGTYSTLKVQPAELEDSGVYFCASSRDRRWGDTQYFGPGTRLTVL.

The chain has TRBV5-1 and TRBJ1-1, with D uncertain. Germline V gives CDR1 SGHRS, CDR2 YFSETQ. The CDR3 loop spans 13 amino acids. V was trimmed by 4 bases and J by 4 bases, leaving 11 bases between them. The CDR3 DNA reads TGCGCCAGCAGCCCGCCGCTGGGCACTGAAGCTTTCTTT. Residues: CASSPPLGTEAFF.

The rearrangement joins TRBV11-2 to TRBJ2-3, with D possibly being TRBD1 (6 bases). Looked up from germline, CDR1 is SGHAT and CDR2 is FQNNGV. V was cut by 5 bases and J by 0 bases, with 18 bases left in between. The CDR3 sequence is 17 residues long. The CDR3 is CASSSPGRDKSTDTQYF. The CDR3 DNA reads TGTGCCAGCAGCAGCCCCGGACGGGACAAGAGCACAGATACGCAGTATTTT.

The rearrangement joins TRBV2 to TRBJ1-5; D is perhaps TRBD1 (5 bases). There are 14 residues in the CDR3. The V gene lost 7 bases and the J gene lost 5 bases, with 15 bases spanning the gap. Germline values: CDR1 SNHLY, CDR2 FYNNEI. The CDR3: CASNPDTWDQPQHF. As DNA, the CDR3 is TGTGCCAGCAACCCGGACACTTGGGATCAGCCCCAGCATTTT.